The 5 T cell receptor beta chains in this list originate from one sample, sequenced in a study of response to subunit inactivated influenza vaccine. TCRdb independently ran MiXCR on the RT-PCR reads; one entry per CDR3 protein. The sample records approximately 530,000 distinct CDR3 sequences, around 7.9% being singletons. The starting material was PBMCs from blood, obtained about 23 months after vaccination. These receptors all stem from a man aged 50-75 years who received an inactivated influenza vaccine.

This clonotype was recorded many times. J is TRBJ1-5 and V is TRBV5-5; 11 bases are a match to TRBD1. V trimming: 0 bases; J trimming: 4 bases; junction bases outside the gene matches: 6. Germline V gene sequence: CDR1 SGHKS, CDR2 YYEKEE (reference sequence). This CDR3 comprises 17 residues. The CDR3 loop reads CASSLGARDRGNQPQHF. CDR3 coding DNA: TGTGCCAGCAGCTTGGGGGCCCGGGACAGGGGGAATCAGCCCCAGCATTTT. Combining the CDR3 with reference TRBV5-5 and TRBJ1-5 gives the whole variable domain DAGVTQSPTHLIKTRGQQVTLRCSPISGHKSVSWYQQVLGQGPQFIFQYYEKEERGRGNFPDRFSARQFPNYSSELNVNALLLGDSALYLCASSLGARDRGNQPQHFGDGTRLSIL.

This clonotype was seen a handful of times. The rearrangement joins TRBV6-5 to TRBJ2-1; 9 bases are a match to TRBD1. V gave up 5 bases and J gave up 6 bases; unmatched junction bases: 8. This CDR3 region has 15 residues. The germline gives CDR1 MNHEY, CDR2 SVGAGI. DNA for the CDR3: TGTGCCAGCAGTAACCCGGGACAGGGTAGCAATGAGCAGTTCTTC. Translating gives CASSNPGQGSNEQFF.

This clonotype was observed a handful of times. The chain links TRBV5-6 to TRBJ1-2; TRBD1 agrees at 8 bases. This CDR3 region has 18 residues. CDR1 is SGHDT and CDR2 is YYEEEE in the germline V gene. The J segment lost 5 bases and the V segment lost 0 bases, leaving 15 bases of the junction unmatched. The CDR3 region has the DNA TGTGCCAGCAGCTTGGGTGGGCCAGGGGGCCCTCTATATTATGGCTACACCTTC. Translation: CASSLGGPGGPLYYGYTF.

This chain links TRBV7-2 with TRBJ2-3; 7 bases match TRBD2. Germline V gene lookup returns CDR1 SGHTA and CDR2 FQGNSA. V was clipped by 1 base and J by 0 bases; unmatched bases: 1. The CDR3 sequence is 15 residues long. The CDR3 DNA follows: TGTGCCAGCAGCTTAGAAGCGGGAAGCACAGATACGCAGTATTTT. It specifies CASSLEAGSTDTQYF.

In this sample, this clonotype turned up a few times. V usage is TRBV7-9 and J usage is TRBJ2-4; D gene ambiguous. Trimming stripped 5 bases from V and 1 base from J, with 12 bases between. Germline CDR1 reads SEHNR; CDR2 reads FQNEAQ (reference sequence). This CDR3 is built from 15 residues. The CDR3 region is CASSRVDSAKNIQYF. CDR3 bases: TGTGCCAGCAGCCGCGTCGATTCTGCCAAAAACATTCAGTACTTC.